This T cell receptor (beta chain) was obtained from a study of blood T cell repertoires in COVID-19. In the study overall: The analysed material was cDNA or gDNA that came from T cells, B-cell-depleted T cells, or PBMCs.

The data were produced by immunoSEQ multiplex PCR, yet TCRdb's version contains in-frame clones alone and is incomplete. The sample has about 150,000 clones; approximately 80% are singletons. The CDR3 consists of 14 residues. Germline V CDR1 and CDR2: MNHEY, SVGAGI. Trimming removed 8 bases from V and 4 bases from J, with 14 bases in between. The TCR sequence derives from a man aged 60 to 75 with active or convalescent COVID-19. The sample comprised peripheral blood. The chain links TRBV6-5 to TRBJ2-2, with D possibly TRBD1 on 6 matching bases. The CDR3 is CASGRDTVTGELFF. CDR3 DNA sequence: TGTGCCAGCGGCCGGGACACAGTCACCGGGGAGCTGTTTTTT.